The 10 T cell receptor beta chains given below trace back to one sample, sequenced in a study of shared clonotypes between healthy human individuals. Method: immunoSEQ multiplex PCR; TCRdb's copy keeps in-frame clones and lacks some. The profile shows about 1.1 million clones, approximately 80% of them singletons. Material: memory CD4+ T cells from PBMCs. The subset: CD45RA-negative fraction. Receptors were obtained from a man between 18 and 29 years old in good health. Some clones in this sample may be carry-over from other donors' samples.

This chain links TRBV27 with TRBJ1-5; TRBD1 matches at 7 bases. The CDR3 sequence is 14 residues long. J was trimmed by 5 bases and V by 6 bases; bases with no gene match: 7. Germline-derived CDR1 and CDR2 are MNHEY and SMNVEV (reference sequence). Here the CDR3 reads CASSLTGWDQPQHF. CDR3 coding DNA: TGTGCCAGCAGCCTGACAGGGTGGGATCAGCCCCAGCATTTT.

V is TRBV29-1 and J is TRBJ2-7, with 7 positions matching TRBD1. The trim removed 5 bases at V and 0 bases at J, leaving 4 bases unmatched. The CDR3 has 13 amino acids. The germline V gene has CDR1 SQVTM and CDR2 ANQGSEA. DNA of the CDR3: TGCAGCGTTCGGGGACAGTCCTCCTACGAGCAGTACTTC. Protein product: CSVRGQSSYEQYF.

This clone is a singleton in its sample. This chain joins TRBV7-6 and TRBJ2-2; D is unresolved. The CDR3 spans 13 residues. V was pared by 3 bases and J by 3 bases, with 5 bases between. Germline CDR1 is SGHVS and CDR2 is FNYEAQ. Here the CDR3 reads CASSFRDTGELFF. DNA of the CDR3: TGTGCCAGCAGCTTTCGAGACACCGGGGAGCTGTTTTTT.

This clone occurred once. The chain has TRBV6-5 and TRBJ1-1; TRBD1 might be the D (5 bases). Trimming shortened V by 2 bases and J by 5 bases, and 9 bases separated the two germline ends. Per the germline V gene, CDR1 is MNHEY and CDR2 is SVGAGI. The length of the CDR3 is 13 residues. The CDR3 loop reads CASSYVRETEAFF. In DNA form, the CDR3 reads TGTGCCAGCAGTTACGTCAGGGAAACTGAAGCTTTCTTT.

The chain links TRBV7-2 to TRBJ2-2; D unclear. Trimming removed 5 bases from V and 0 bases from J, with 10 bases in between. From germline, CDR1 is SGHTA and CDR2 FQGNSA. The length of the CDR3 is 15 residues. CDR3 sequence: CASSPKKSNTGELFF. In DNA, the CDR3 is TGTGCCAGCAGCCCCAAGAAGTCGAACACCGGGGAGCTGTTTTTT.

The V gene is TRBV19, the J gene TRBJ1-3, with D hard to call. This CDR3 is built from 14 residues. V dropped 3 bases and J dropped 3 bases, with 9 bases sitting between them. Germline CDR1 LNHDA, CDR2 SQIVND (reference sequence). The CDR3 here is CASSIGNFGNTIYF. The CDR3 nucleotides read TGTGCCAGTAGTATTGGAAATTTTGGAAACACCATATATTTT.

Of note for this clone: This same CDR3 is encoded by further DNA sequences in the sample. The rearrangement uses TRBV6-1 and TRBJ1-1, with D uncertain. The germline gives CDR1 MNHNS, CDR2 SASEGT. V was cut by 2 bases and J by 5 bases, with 0 bases left in between. This CDR3 is built from 10 residues. CDR3 loop: CASSETEAFF. The CDR3 bases are TGTGCCAGCAGTGAAACTGAAGCTTTCTTT.

This chain connects TRBV29-1 to TRBJ2-5; 10 nucleotides match TRBD2. CDR1 SQVTM and CDR2 ANQGSEA come from the germline V gene. The CDR3 is 14 amino acids. V lost 3 bases, J lost 4 bases, and 5 bases stayed unmatched. CDR3 loop: CSVDGLAGAETQYF. The CDR3 DNA follows: TGCAGCGTTGACGGCCTAGCGGGAGCAGAGACCCAGTACTTC.

J is TRBJ2-7 and V is TRBV7-3, with 7 bases aligning to TRBD2. Trimming removed 2 bases from V and 4 bases from J; junction bases left unmatched: 5. The CDR3 is 14 residues long. CDR1 is SGHTA and CDR2 is FQGTGA in the germline V gene. CDR3 bases: TGTGCCAGCAGCTTAGGACTAGAAGGGTACGAGCAGTACTTC. Amino acid sequence: CASSLGLEGYEQYF.

The chain joins TRBV1 to TRBJ1-2; the tabulated D call, TRBD1, remains unverified against the DNA. TRBV1 has pseudogene status. This CDR3 region has 12 residues. CDR3 region: CTSLRDKKGYTF. In DNA form, the CDR3 reads TGCACCAGTCTACGGGACAAGAAGGGCTACACCTTC.